Detailed here is one T cell receptor beta chain. Per the authors' pipeline: How many nucleated cells were present was estimated from reference gene primer amplification. Measured with immunoSEQ multiplex PCR; TCRdb has only the in-frame clones, and not every one. From that table come the V and J calls and clone size; the DNA was used to work out D and trimming. The sample holds over 80,000 clones, more than 70% seen once. The sample comes from a study of blood T cell repertoires in COVID-19. Across the study: Spain, Italy and the United States supplied samples that represented acute and convalescent COVID-19. Sources were T cells, B-cell-depleted T cells, or PBMCs; the material itself was cDNA or gDNA.

Per the germline V gene, CDR1 is SGDLS and CDR2 is YYNGEE. Unmatched junction bases numbered 6, after V lost 1 base and J lost 5 bases. The CDR3 is 15 residues long. The chain carries TRBV9 and TRBJ2-1; 7 nucleotides align to TRBD2. Sample: peripheral blood. The sequence was obtained from a human donor in a cohort sampled during active COVID-19. The CDR3 spells CASSVREGRDNEQFF. As DNA, the CDR3 is TGTGCCAGCAGCGTAAGGGAGGGCCGCGACAATGAGCAGTTCTTC.